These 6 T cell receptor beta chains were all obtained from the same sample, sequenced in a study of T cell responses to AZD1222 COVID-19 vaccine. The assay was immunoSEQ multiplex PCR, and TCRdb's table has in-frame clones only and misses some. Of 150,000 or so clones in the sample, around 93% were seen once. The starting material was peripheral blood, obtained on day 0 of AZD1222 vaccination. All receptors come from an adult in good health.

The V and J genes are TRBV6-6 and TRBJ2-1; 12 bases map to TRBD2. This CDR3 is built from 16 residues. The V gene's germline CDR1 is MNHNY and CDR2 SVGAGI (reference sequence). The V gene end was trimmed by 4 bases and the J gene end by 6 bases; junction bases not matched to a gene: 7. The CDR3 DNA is TGTGCCAGCAGTTTGACTAGCGGGAGAGTGCCCAATGAGCAGTTCTTC. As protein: CASSLTSGRVPNEQFF.

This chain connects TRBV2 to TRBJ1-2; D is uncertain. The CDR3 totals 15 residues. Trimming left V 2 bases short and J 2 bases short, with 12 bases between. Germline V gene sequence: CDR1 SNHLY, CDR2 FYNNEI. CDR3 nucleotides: TGTGCCAGCAGTGAAAGACTAGTAGGGAACTATGGCTACACCTTC. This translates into CASSERLVGNYGYTF.

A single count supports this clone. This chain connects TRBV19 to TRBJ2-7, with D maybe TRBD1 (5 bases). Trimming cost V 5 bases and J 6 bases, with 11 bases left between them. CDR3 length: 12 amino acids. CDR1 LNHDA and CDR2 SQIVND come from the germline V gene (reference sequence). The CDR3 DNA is TGTGCCAGTAGTGGAGCAGGGCTCGAGCAGTACTTC. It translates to CASSGAGLEQYF.

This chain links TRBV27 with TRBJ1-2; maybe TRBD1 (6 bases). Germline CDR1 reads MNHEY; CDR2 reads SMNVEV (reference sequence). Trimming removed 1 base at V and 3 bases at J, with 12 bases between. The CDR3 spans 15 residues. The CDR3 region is CASSLFGGADYGYTF. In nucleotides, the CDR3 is TGTGCCAGCAGTTTATTTGGGGGCGCTGACTATGGCTACACCTTC.

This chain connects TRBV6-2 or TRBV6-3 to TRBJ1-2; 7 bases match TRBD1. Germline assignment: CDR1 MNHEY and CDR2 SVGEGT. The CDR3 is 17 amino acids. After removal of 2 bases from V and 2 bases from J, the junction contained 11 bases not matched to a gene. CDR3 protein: CASSYTITGDGNYGYTF. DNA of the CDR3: TGTGCCAGCAGTTACACCATAACAGGGGACGGCAACTATGGCTACACCTTC.

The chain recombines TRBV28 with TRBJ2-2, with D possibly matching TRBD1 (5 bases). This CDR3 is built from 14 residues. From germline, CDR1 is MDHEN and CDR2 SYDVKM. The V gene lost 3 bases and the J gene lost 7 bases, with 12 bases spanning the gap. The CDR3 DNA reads TGTGCCAGCAGTTTTCACCAGGGCAGCGGGGAGCTGTTTTTT. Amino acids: CASSFHQGSGELFF. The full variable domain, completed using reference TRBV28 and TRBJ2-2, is DVKVTQSSRYLVKRTGEKVFLECVQDMDHENMFWYRQDPGLGLRLIYFSYDVKMKEKGDIPEGYSVSREKKERFSLILESASTNQTSMYLCASSFHQGSGELFFGEGSRLTVL.